This T cell receptor beta chain originates from a study of T cell repertoires in cytomegalovirus infection. Study summary: Both a matching HLA type and CMV infection were indicated by public TCR beta signatures.

Worth noting for this clonotype: Its antigen is unknown.

Findings of the study overall: There were carriers of CMV plus the relevant HLA, and cumulative public TCR beta family frequency identified them. Clonotype analysis showed dominance of the ex vivo response by HLA-C-restricted CMV-specific TCR beta clonotypes.

TCRdb analysed the reads with MiXCR anew, one entry per CDR3 protein. The sample holds some 180,000 distinct CDR3 sequences, approximately 19% seen once. This receptor was obtained from a human donor in good health (CMV status not recorded). Some clones in this sample may be carry-over from other donors' samples. Sequenced input: PBMCs.

CDR3 protein: CATAAGFWEKLFF. CDR3 nucleotides: TGTGCCACCGCAGCAGGTTTTTGGGAAAAACTGTTTTTT. The chain combines TRBV15 with TRBJ1-4; D unresolved. Germline V CDR1 and CDR2: LNHNV, YYDKDF (reference sequence). Trimming stripped 8 bases from V and 8 bases from J, with 15 bases between. There are 13 residues in the CDR3.